The next 25 T cell receptor beta chains were all read from a single sample in a study of early T cells in non-severe SARS-CoV-2 infection. Via MiXCR, TCRdb re-called the 5' RACE reads, giving one row per CDR3 protein. The table records 80,000 to 95,000 distinct CDR3 sequences, 13% to 15% of them present only once. The specimen was whole blood. These receptors originate from an adult who was a healthcare worker with PCR-confirmed SARS-CoV-2 infection or an uninfected control (not recorded which).

This chain uses TRBV19 with TRBJ1-5, with TRBD1 matching 7 bases. Germline V gene data show CDR1 as LNHDA and CDR2 as SQIVND (reference sequence). The CDR3 is made up of 12 amino acids. Losses at the gene ends were 8 bases for V and 4 bases for J; bases not matched to a gene: 2. The CDR3 sequence is CASQGGNQPQHF. CDR3 nucleotides: TGTGCCAGTCAGGGGGGTAATCAGCCCCAGCATTTT. Full variable domain (outside the CDR3, taken from reference TRBV19 and TRBJ1-5): DGGITQSPKYLFRKEGQNVTLSCEQNLNHDAMYWYRQDPGQGLRLIYYSQIVNDFQKGDIAEGYSVSREKKESFPLTVTSAQKNPTAFYLCASQGGNQPQHFGDGTRLSIL.

In this sample, this clonotype is large. The genes are TRBV5-4 and TRBJ2-2; D gene ambiguous. Germline-derived CDR1 and CDR2 are SGHNT and YYREEE (reference sequence). The CDR3 loop spans 15 amino acids. V gave up 0 bases and J gave up 1 base, with 7 bases separating them. CDR3 loop: CASSLGPRNTGELFF. In DNA form, the CDR3 reads TGTGCCAGCAGCTTGGGTCCCCGGAACACCGGGGAGCTGTTTTTT.

The chain has TRBV2 and TRBJ1-6; 9 nucleotides agree with TRBD1. Trimming at V came to 3 bases and at J to 10 bases, leaving 4 bases not matched to a gene. CDR1 is SNHLY, CDR2 FYNNEI, per germline. The CDR3 extends over 14 amino acids. The CDR3 nucleotides read TGTGCCAGCAGTGACCGGACAGGGGACTCACCCCTCCACTTT. Residues: CASSDRTGDSPLHF.

This clonotype occurred a few times. The V and J genes are TRBV12-3 or TRBV12-4 and TRBJ2-2, with 9 bases lining up with TRBD1. This CDR3 contains 16 residues. Trimming took 3 bases from V and 1 from J; bases not matched to a gene: 3. The CDR3 DNA is TGTGCCAGCAGTTTGGGACAGGGACGGAACACCGGGGAGCTGTTTTTT. Its translation: CASSLGQGRNTGELFF.

The genes are TRBV12-5 and TRBJ1-2; tentatively, D is TRBD1 (5 bases). The germline CDR1 and CDR2 sequences are LGHNT and FRNRAP. The ends were cut back, 3 bases at V and 0 bases at J, with 8 bases in the middle. The CDR3 loop spans 14 amino acids. The CDR3 loop is CASGFREPNYGYTF. In DNA form, the CDR3 reads TGTGCTAGTGGTTTCAGGGAACCTAACTATGGCTACACCTTC.

This CDR3 reads CASSGTRVGTIYF. CDR3 DNA: TGTGCCAGCAGCGGCACCAGGGTTGGCACCATATATTTT. The gene calls are TRBV7-9 and TRBJ1-3; D might be TRBD1 (5 bases). This CDR3 spans 13 amino acids. Deletions cut 5 bases from V and 9 bases from J, with 14 bases between. Per germline, CDR1 SEHNR and CDR2 FQNEAQ (reference sequence).

At least ten counts were recorded for this clonotype. The CDR3 sequence is CASSERDRPISGNTIYF. DNA for the CDR3: TGTGCCAGCAGTGAAAGAGACAGGCCAATCTCTGGAAACACCATATATTTT. This sequence joins TRBV2 and TRBJ1-3, with D possibly being TRBD1 (6 bases). Per the germline V gene, CDR1 is SNHLY and CDR2 is FYNNEI. This CDR3 has 17 residues. V was cut by 2 bases and J by 0 bases, with 14 bases left in between.

This clonotype was observed at least ten times. This sequence joins TRBV11-2 and TRBJ2-1; 15 bases are shared with TRBD2. The CDR3 spans 17 residues. Germline CDR1 is SGHAT and CDR2 is FQNNGV. Germline trimming cut 5 bases from V and 4 bases from J; bases unmatched to any gene: 6. CDR3 coding DNA: TGTGCCAGCAGCCGATTCGGGACTAGCGGGGGGTACAATGAGCAGTTCTTC. This sequence encodes CASSRFGTSGGYNEQFF.

The sample holds a few counts of this clonotype. The chain couples TRBV6-1 to TRBJ1-2, with D maybe TRBD1 (6 bases). V was cut by 5 bases and J by 2 bases, with 12 bases left in between. CDR1 is MNHNS and CDR2 is SASEGT in the germline V gene. This CDR3 has 14 residues. CDR3 region: CASSTSTGNYGYTF. CDR3 coding DNA: TGTGCCAGCAGTACTTCTACAGGGAACTATGGCTACACCTTC.

The chain couples TRBV6-1 to TRBJ1-1; tentative D call: TRBD1 (5 bases). V lost 6 bases, J lost 0 bases, and 11 bases lay in between. This CDR3 spans 14 amino acids. The germline V gene has CDR1 MNHNS and CDR2 SASEGT. CDR3 loop: CASRRREMNTEAFF. CDR3 DNA: TGTGCCAGCAGGCGCAGGGAGATGAACACTGAAGCTTTCTTT.

In regard to this clonotype: At one boundary the junction diverges from the germline segment, which might be a read error. V gene TRBV5-1 combines with J gene TRBJ1-3, with D maybe TRBD1 (5 bases). This CDR3 region has 16 residues. CDR1 and CDR2 from the germline V gene are SGHRS and YFSETQ. CDR3 region: CTSSGTPDNSGNTIYF. The CDR3 region has the DNA TGCACCAGCAGTGGGACTCCGGATAACTCTGGAAACACCATATATTTT. The whole variable domain, remainder taken from reference TRBV5-1 and TRBJ1-3, is KAGVTQTPRYLIKTRGQQVTLSCSPISGHRSVSWYQQTPGQGLQFLFEYFSETQRNKGNFPGRFSGRQFSNSRSEMNVSTLELGDSALYLCTSSGTPDNSGNTIYFGEGSWLTVV.

DNA of the CDR3: TGTGCCAGCAGCTTAGAGGGGGGCACTGAGCAGTTCTTC. Translating it yields CASSLEGGTEQFF. The rearrangement uses TRBV7-9 and TRBJ2-1; the D call may be TRBD1 or TRBD2 (6 bases each). The V end was cut by 1 base, the J end by 9 bases, with 10 bases between. The CDR3 is made up of 13 amino acids. Looked up from germline, CDR1 is SEHNR and CDR2 is FQNEAQ (reference sequence).

This clonotype came up many times. The J gene is TRBJ1-1, the V gene TRBV20-1; D is uncertain. The CDR3 is 12 residues long. V shed 2 bases and J shed 1 base, with 5 bases lying between them. Germline values: CDR1 DFQATT, CDR2 SNEGSKA (reference sequence). The CDR3, as DNA: TGCAGTGCTAGACAAACGAACACTGAAGCTTTCTTT. This translates into CSARQTNTEAFF.

This clonotype occurred many times. V and J are TRBV29-1 and TRBJ2-7, with 7 bases identical to TRBD1. This CDR3 contains 16 residues. V lost 4 bases, J lost 3 bases, and 15 bases stayed unmatched. Germline assignment: CDR1 SQVTM and CDR2 ANQGSEA. The CDR3 sequence is CSVVLGTDRFHYEQYF. In nucleotides, the CDR3 is TGCAGCGTTGTTCTCGGGACGGACAGGTTTCACTACGAGCAGTACTTC.

This clonotype came up many times. The chain carries TRBV28 and TRBJ2-2; D remains ambiguous. The V gene's germline CDR1 is MDHEN and CDR2 SYDVKM. V lost 5 bases, J lost 4 bases, and 14 bases lay in between. This CDR3 is built from 15 residues. The CDR3 coding sequence is TGTGCCAGCAGTCTCCCTGAGAGGACCACCGGGGAGCTGTTTTTT. It codes for CASSLPERTTGELFF.

This clonotype occurred many times. The chain carries TRBV12-3 or TRBV12-4 and TRBJ2-1; 10 bases are shared with TRBD2. This CDR3 has 15 amino acids. With V trimmed by 5 bases and J by 5 bases, 6 bases remained unmatched. The CDR3 nucleotides read TGTGCCAGCAGTCCTAAGCGGGGGGGCCACAATGAGCAGTTCTTC. Translation: CASSPKRGGHNEQFF.

This clonotype was detected a few times. The V gene is TRBV11-2, the J gene TRBJ2-3, with TRBD2 identical over 11 bases. Germline lookup yields CDR1 SGHAT and CDR2 FQNNGV. The CDR3 consists of 17 residues. With V trimmed by 1 base and J by 2 bases, 5 bases remained unmatched. Written as DNA, the CDR3 is TGTGCCAGCAGCTTAGTCTCTAGCGGGGGGCCCACAGATACGCAGTATTTT. Amino acids: CASSLVSSGGPTDTQYF.

This chain connects TRBV29-1 to TRBJ2-6, with unresolved D. Germline V CDR1 and CDR2: SQVTM, ANQGSEA. V lost 7 bases and J 1 base, leaving 8 bases between the germline ends. There are 13 residues in the CDR3. The CDR3 reads CSGRISGANVLTF. The DNA for the CDR3 is TGCAGCGGTAGAATATCTGGGGCCAACGTCCTGACTTTC.

The chain carries TRBV6-1 and TRBJ2-7; tentative D call: TRBD1 (5 bases). CDR1 is MNHNS and CDR2 is SASEGT in the germline V gene. The CDR3 extends over 15 amino acids. Deletions cut 0 bases from V and 2 bases from J, with 11 bases between. The CDR3 spells CASSEAHRFTYEQYF. CDR3 DNA sequence: TGTGCCAGCAGTGAAGCCCACAGGTTTACCTACGAGCAGTACTTC.

This clonotype was found a few times. The chain joins TRBV6-1 to TRBJ1-1, with D possibly being TRBD1 (5 bases). V lost 6 bases and J 0 bases, leaving 8 bases between the germline ends. Germline V CDR1 and CDR2: MNHNS, SASEGT. The CDR3 runs 13 residues. DNA of the CDR3: TGTGCCAGCAGGGGGCTTTTGAACACTGAAGCTTTCTTT. This gives the protein CASRGLLNTEAFF.

This clonotype showed up just a few times. The V call is TRBV6-6, the J call TRBJ1-1; D is unresolved. The germline gives CDR1 MNHNY, CDR2 SVGAGI (reference sequence). Trimming removed 8 bases from V and 7 bases from J, with 14 bases in between. The length of the CDR3 is 12 residues. This CDR3 reads CASSSEGNEAFF. CDR3 bases: TGTGCCAGCTCCTCTGAGGGAAATGAAGCTTTCTTT.

This clonotype was counted a few times. The chain joins TRBV2 to TRBJ1-1; D is uncertain. The germline V and J ends were trimmed by 6 bases and 2 bases, with 10 bases remaining between them. Per germline, CDR1 SNHLY and CDR2 FYNNEI. This CDR3 spans 13 amino acids. CDR3: CASRLNSNTEAFF. The CDR3 nucleotides are TGTGCCAGCAGGCTAAACAGTAACACTGAAGCTTTCTTT.

This clonotype has only a few counts. The J gene is TRBJ2-7, the V gene TRBV6-6; TRBD2 agrees at 8 bases. The CDR3 has 14 amino acids. Trimming cost V 4 bases and J 2 bases; bases outside gene matches: 4. The germline V gene encodes CDR1 MNHNY and CDR2 SVGAGI (reference sequence). CDR3 loop: CASSSGLGTYEQYF. The CDR3 DNA reads TGTGCCAGCAGTTCGGGACTAGGTACCTACGAGCAGTACTTC.

This clonotype was counted a few times. The chain is built from TRBV4-3 and TRBJ2-7, with 7 positions matching TRBD1. The V segment lost 1 base and the J segment 3 bases; nucleotides outside the gene matches: 12. The CDR3 runs to 17 residues. CDR1 and CDR2 from the germline V gene are LGHNA and YSLEER. CDR3 amino acids: CASSQVADRLVVYEQYF. CDR3 bases: TGCGCCAGCAGCCAAGTCGCGGACAGGCTCGTGGTCTACGAGCAGTACTTC.

This clonotype was seen just once. A read error is likely, as this CDR3 ends without the conserved phenylalanine or tryptophan. In DNA form, the CDR3 reads TGCAGCGTTGCAGTGAACACTGAAGCTTTCTCT. Protein sequence: CSVAVNTEAFS. This chain links TRBV29-1 with TRBJ1-1; no clear D. There are 11 residues in the CDR3. The V end lost 4 bases, the J end lost 0 bases, and 3 bases lay between the germline ends. Looked up from germline, CDR1 is SQVTM and CDR2 is ANQGSEA.